These T cell receptor beta chains were read from a single sample in a study of radiotherapy plus CTLA-4 blockade in lung cancer. Profiling relied on immunoSEQ multiplex PCR, and the TCRdb table lists in-frame clones only, not all of them. The profile covers around 70,000 clones, with about 85% appearing a single time and about 4% taken by the ten largest. The starting material was peripheral blood, obtained from a patient treated with radiotherapy plus ipilimumab. Source of these receptors: a human donor with non-small cell lung cancer who had a partial response to radiotherapy plus ipilimumab. Each CDR3 is given with its conserved first and last residue.

v_gene: TRBV7-3
len: 15
j_gene: TRBJ2-2
CDR3aa: CASSPWLANTGELFF

v_gene: TRBV5-1
len: 14
j_gene: TRBJ2-3
CDR3aa: CASSTGTGEDTQYF

v_gene: TRBV18
len: 15
j_gene: TRBJ2-1
CDR3aa: CASSPNQGQYNEQFF

v_gene: TRBV5-1
len: 13
j_gene: TRBJ2-7
CDR3aa: CASSLESPGEQYF

v_gene: TRBV19
len: 12
j_gene: TRBJ1-1
CDR3aa: CASRDGGLSAFF

v_gene: TRBV19
len: 13
j_gene: TRBJ2-1
CDR3aa: CASSIGVANQQFF

v_gene: TRBV6-1
len: 14
j_gene: TRBJ2-1
CDR3aa: CATDQQGRYNEQFF

v_gene: TRBV27
len: 15
j_gene: TRBJ2-3
CDR3aa: CASSLSWTSGDTQYF

v_gene: TRBV5-1
len: 13
j_gene: TRBJ2-5
CDR3aa: CASSSRAGETQYF

v_gene: TRBV19
len: 15
j_gene: TRBJ1-1
CDR3aa: CASSIPGRGNTEAFF

v_gene: TRBV5-1
len: 12
j_gene: TRBJ2-1
CDR3aa: CASSFAAGLQFF

v_gene: TRBV2
len: 14
j_gene: TRBJ2-1
CDR3aa: CASSISTAGSEQFF

v_gene: TRBV12-5
len: 13
j_gene: TRBJ2-3
CDR3aa: CASESSGTDTQYF

v_gene: TRBV9
len: 16
j_gene: TRBJ1-1
CDR3aa: CASSPHPTGMNTEAFF

v_gene: TRBV10-1
len: 16
j_gene: TRBJ2-2
CDR3aa: CASSVAGGPRGGELFF

v_gene: TRBV5-4
len: 16
j_gene: TRBJ2-1
CDR3aa: CASMPRTSGLYNEQFF

v_gene: TRBV7-2
len: 13
j_gene: TRBJ2-7
CDR3aa: CASSRDRDRPKYF

v_gene: TRBV7-2
len: 15
j_gene: TRBJ1-2
CDR3aa: CASSPTWDRVGGYTF

v_gene: TRBV6-5
len: 15
j_gene: TRBJ2-7
CDR3aa: CASSKEGSGRYEQYF

v_gene: TRBV9
len: 17
j_gene: TRBJ2-1
CDR3aa: CASSVVGTSGTYNEQFF

v_gene: TRBV2
len: 16
j_gene: TRBJ2-2
CDR3aa: CASSEDRGKNTGELFF

v_gene: TRBV7-2
len: 14
j_gene: TRBJ2-7
CDR3aa: CASSLLAGAGEQYF

v_gene: TRBV11-2
len: 16
j_gene: TRBJ2-2
CDR3aa: CASDKGSFANTGELFF

v_gene: TRBV5-5
len: 13
j_gene: TRBJ2-1
CDR3aa: CASSSIQGDEQFF

v_gene: TRBV5-1
len: 16
j_gene: TRBJ1-1
CDR3aa: CASSLGQGNLLIEAFF

v_gene: TRBV10-3
len: 14
j_gene: TRBJ2-1
CDR3aa: CAISESTGDNEQFF

v_gene: TRBV9
len: 13
j_gene: TRBJ2-5
CDR3aa: CASSVAMEETQYF

v_gene: TRBV27
len: 14
j_gene: TRBJ2-3
CDR3aa: CASRLAVSTDTQYF

v_gene: TRBV7-9
len: 15
j_gene: TRBJ1-1
CDR3aa: CASSPLGSQTNEAFF

v_gene: TRBV18
len: 15
j_gene: TRBJ2-1
CDR3aa: CASSPSSGTNNEQFF

v_gene: TRBV23-1
len: 16
j_gene: TRBJ2-7
CDR3aa: CASSQRKDRGTYEQYF

v_gene: TRBV5-4
len: 15
j_gene: TRBJ2-3
CDR3aa: CASAPGGRATDTQYF

v_gene: TRBV5-6
len: 17
j_gene: TRBJ2-3
CDR3aa: CASSSYPGLAGTDTQYF

v_gene: TRBV28
len: 16
j_gene: TRBJ2-7
CDR3aa: CATRLGGLAGPYEQYF

v_gene: TRBV28
len: 12
j_gene: TRBJ1-1
CDR3aa: CASNTGTDKAFF

v_gene: TRBV5-6
len: 16
j_gene: TRBJ2-5
CDR3aa: CASSLGRIQGEETQYF

v_gene: TRBV4-2
len: 15
j_gene: TRBJ2-7
CDR3aa: CASSPALAEDYEQYF

v_gene: TRBV6-4
len: 14
j_gene: TRBJ2-1
CDR3aa: CASSDLGGYNEQFF

v_gene: TRBV5-4
len: 15
j_gene: TRBJ1-2
CDR3aa: CASSQSTGEIHGYTF

v_gene: TRBV19
len: 15
j_gene: TRBJ1-1
CDR3aa: CASRDPGQMNTEAFF

v_gene: TRBV11-2
len: 15
j_gene: TRBJ2-1
CDR3aa: CASSLGGGSYNEQFF

v_gene: TRBV2
len: 14
j_gene: TRBJ2-7
CDR3aa: CASSFRERDGEQYF

v_gene: TRBV30
len: 15
j_gene: TRBJ1-1
CDR3aa: CAWSVPRDKNTEAFF

v_gene: TRBV5-5
len: 15
j_gene: TRBJ1-5
CDR3aa: CASSSDPGGNQPQHF

v_gene: TRBV18
len: 13
j_gene: TRBJ1-1
CDR3aa: CASSPGGDTEAFF

v_gene: TRBV28
len: 14
j_gene: TRBJ2-7
CDR3aa: CASRAPGSSYEQYF

v_gene: TRBV5-1
len: 14
j_gene: TRBJ2-7
CDR3aa: CASSWSGTGYEQYF

v_gene: TRBV5-1
len: 16
j_gene: TRBJ2-3
CDR3aa: CASSPPSGGTTDTQYF

v_gene: TRBV30
len: 13
j_gene: TRBJ2-3
CDR3aa: CALASGVTDTQYF

v_gene: TRBV28
len: 11
j_gene: TRBJ1-4
CDR3aa: CASRSLEKLFF

v_gene: TRBV7-2
len: 12
j_gene: TRBJ1-1
CDR3aa: CASSLVFSEAFF

v_gene: TRBV21-1
len: 12
j_gene: TRBJ1-2
CDR3aa: CASSKYGGDYTF

v_gene: TRBV6-1
len: 17
j_gene: TRBJ2-3
CDR3aa: CASSEAAGLAGADTQYF

v_gene: TRBV6-1
len: 14
j_gene: TRBJ1-2
CDR3aa: CASSGTGGNYGYTF

v_gene: TRBV19
len: 15
j_gene: TRBJ1-3
CDR3aa: CASSERTVSGNTIYF